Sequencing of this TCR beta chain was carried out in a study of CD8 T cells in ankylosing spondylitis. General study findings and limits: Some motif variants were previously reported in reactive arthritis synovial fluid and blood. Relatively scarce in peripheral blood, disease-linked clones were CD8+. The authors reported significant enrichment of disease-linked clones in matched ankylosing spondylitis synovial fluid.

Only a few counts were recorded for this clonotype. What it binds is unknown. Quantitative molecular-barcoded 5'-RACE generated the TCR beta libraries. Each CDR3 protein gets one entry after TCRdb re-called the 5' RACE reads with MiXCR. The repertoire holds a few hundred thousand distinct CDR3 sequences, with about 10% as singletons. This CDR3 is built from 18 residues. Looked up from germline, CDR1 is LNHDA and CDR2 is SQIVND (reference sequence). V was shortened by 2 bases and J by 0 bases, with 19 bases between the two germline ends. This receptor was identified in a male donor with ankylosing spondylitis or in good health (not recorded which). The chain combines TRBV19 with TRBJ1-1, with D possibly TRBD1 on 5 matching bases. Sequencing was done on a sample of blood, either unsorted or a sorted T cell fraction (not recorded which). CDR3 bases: TGTGCCAGTAGTATAAATGGAGGGGACCTAATTATGAACACTGAAGCTTTCTTT. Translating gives CASSINGGDLIMNTEAFF.